These 21 T cell receptor beta chains share one sample of origin, sequenced in a study of cytomegalovirus exposure and HLA in healthy donors. The PCR contained 60 Vbeta and 13 Jbeta primers. TCRdb's copy holds only in-frame clones and misses some; the assay was immunoSEQ multiplex PCR. In the table there are about 160,000 clones, about 80% of which are singletons. Input material: PBMCs. The receptors derive from a woman between 45 and 65 years old in good health and CMV-seropositive.

The chain links TRBV2 to TRBJ1-1, with D unresolved. The CDR3 is 15 residues long. V was clipped by 2 bases and J by 4 bases, with 14 bases between them. Germline assignment: CDR1 SNHLY and CDR2 FYNNEI. CDR3 DNA: TGTGCCAGCAGTGAATATCGCGGTGAGGTCACTGAAGCTTTCTTT. It specifies CASSEYRGEVTEAFF.

In DNA form, the CDR3 reads TGCGCCAGCAGCCGAACAGAAAAAACTAATGAAAAACTGTTTTTT. Its protein is CASSRTEKTNEKLFF. V usage is TRBV4-1 and J usage is TRBJ1-4; D not certain. Germline V gives CDR1 MGHRA, CDR2 YSYEKL. V gave up 4 bases and J gave up 1 base, with 10 bases separating them. CDR3 size: 15 residues.

In this sample, this clone turned up once. V usage is TRBV18 and J usage is TRBJ1-5, with D possibly being TRBD1 (6 bases). Germline CDR1 and CDR2: KGHSH and LQKENI. The CDR3 runs to 15 residues. V was clipped by 3 bases and J by 0 bases, with 9 bases between them. The CDR3: CASSPTGYSNQPQHF. Here the CDR3 DNA reads TGTGCCAGCTCACCTACAGGGTATAGCAATCAGCCCCAGCATTTT.

This chain joins TRBV7-2 and TRBJ1-6; 7 bases are shared with TRBD1. Germline V gene data show CDR1 as SGHTA and CDR2 as FQGNSA. Germline trimming cut 5 bases from V and 9 bases from J; bases unmatched to any gene: 13. This CDR3 has 16 residues. The CDR3 here is CASSHTAETGTSPLHF. CDR3 DNA: TGTGCCAGCAGCCACACCGCTGAGACAGGGACTTCACCCCTCCACTTT.

J is TRBJ1-6 and V is TRBV7-2; 10 bases line up with TRBD1. CDR1 and CDR2 (germline): SGHTA, FQGNSA. Trimming took 5 bases from V and 10 from J; bases not matched to a gene: 8. This CDR3 spans 15 amino acids. The DNA of the CDR3 is TGTGCCAGCAGCCCAGGACAGGGGGTACGATCACCCCTCCACTTT. It translates to CASSPGQGVRSPLHF.

This clone was observed a single time. Additional DNA sequences in this sample encode the identical CDR3. The gene calls are TRBV27 and TRBJ1-2; 7 positions agree with TRBD1. Per the germline V gene, CDR1 is MNHEY and CDR2 is SMNVEV (reference sequence). After removal of 2 bases from V and 5 bases from J, the junction contained 2 bases not matched to a gene. CDR3 length equals 13 residues. CDR3 in DNA: TGTGCCAGCAGTTTAAGACAGGGATATGGCTACACCTTC. Protein: CASSLRQGYGYTF.

Regarding this clone: Within the sample, other DNA sequences also encode this same CDR3. CDR3 in amino acids: CASSYGGTYEQYF. The CDR3 DNA reads as TGTGCCAGCAGTTACGGCGGAACCTACGAGCAGTACTTC. This chain connects TRBV6-5 to TRBJ2-7; D gene uncertain. Germline CDR1 reads MNHEY; CDR2 reads SVGAGI. V lost 2 bases and J 2 bases, leaving 7 bases between the germline ends. The CDR3 is 13 amino acids.

The rearrangement joins TRBV5-6 to TRBJ2-2; a possible D gene is TRBD2 (6 bases). The CDR3 contains 17 residues. V dropped 0 bases and J dropped 0 bases, with 12 bases sitting between them. Germline CDR1 and CDR2: SGHDT and YYEEEE. The CDR3 DNA reads TGTGCCAGCAGCTTGGCCGGGAGCAGGGCGAACACCGGGGAGCTGTTTTTT. As protein: CASSLAGSRANTGELFF.

CDR3 region: CASSVKGLAGVNTGELFF. As DNA, the CDR3 is TGTGCCAGCAGCGTCAAGGGACTAGCGGGGGTGAACACCGGGGAGCTGTTTTTT. This chain links TRBV9 with TRBJ2-2; 14 bases agree with TRBD2. CDR3 length: 18 amino acids. Germline CDR1 is SGDLS and CDR2 is YYNGEE. The ends lost 2 bases at V and 1 base at J; junction bases unmatched: 4.

The chain employs TRBV10-3 and TRBJ1-1; perhaps TRBD1 as D (6 bases). V lost 7 bases and J 0 bases, leaving 9 bases between the germline ends. The CDR3 runs to 13 residues. Germline V lookup: CDR1 ENHRY, CDR2 SYGVKD. CDR3 sequence: CAINREMNTEAFF. CDR3 nucleotides: TGTGCCATCAACAGGGAAATGAACACTGAAGCTTTCTTT.

The chain couples TRBV7-9 to TRBJ1-4; 9 bases line up with TRBD1. There are 15 residues in the CDR3. Germline V gives CDR1 SEHNR, CDR2 FQNEAQ (reference sequence). Trimming removed 5 bases from V and 5 bases from J; junction bases left unmatched: 6. DNA of the CDR3: TGTGCCAGCAGCCTTACCGGGACAGGGAATGAAAAACTGTTTTTT. Its protein is CASSLTGTGNEKLFF.

The V and J genes are TRBV9 and TRBJ1-1, with D unclear. Between the trimmed V and J ends, which lost 0 bases and 2 bases, there was a span of 17 bases. The CDR3 runs to 17 residues. In germline, CDR1 is SGDLS, CDR2 YYNGEE. CDR3 residues: CASSVGYSGGPNTEAFF. CDR3 DNA sequence: TGTGCCAGCAGCGTAGGGTATTCGGGAGGACCCAACACTGAAGCTTTCTTT. Complete variable domain (other parts from reference TRBV9 and TRBJ1-1): DSGVTQTPKHLITATGQRVTLRCSPRSGDLSVYWYQQSLDQGLQFLIQYYNGEERAKGNILERFSAQQFPDLHSELNLSSLELGDSALYFCASSVGYSGGPNTEAFFGQGTRLTVV.

This clone is a singleton in its sample. CDR3 DNA sequence: TGTGCCAGCAGCTTGCCGGGGACAGGGAATGGCTACACCTTC. Translation gives CASSLPGTGNGYTF. The rearrangement links TRBV5-4 to TRBJ1-2; TRBD1 aligns across 9 bases. J lost 6 bases, V lost 1 base, and 4 bases had no gene match. CDR1 SGHNT and CDR2 YYREEE come from the germline V gene (reference sequence). The CDR3 is made up of 14 amino acids.

This clone was detected only a few times. J is TRBJ1-3 and V is TRBV4-1; the D is unclear. V dropped 4 bases and J dropped 3 bases, with 22 bases sitting between them. Germline V CDR1 and CDR2: MGHRA, YSYEKL. This CDR3 is 18 amino acids long. The CDR3 region has the DNA TGCGCCAGCAGCCCCCAAAGGCTGCAACAGAGTCATGGAAACACCATATATTTT. Translated: CASSPQRLQQSHGNTIYF.

This clone was detected only once. The chain recombines TRBV5-6 with TRBJ1-5; the D gene is possibly TRBD1 (5 bases). Germline CDR1 and CDR2: SGHDT and YYEEEE. The V end lost 3 bases, the J end lost 3 bases, and 13 bases lay between the germline ends. The CDR3 has 15 residues. CDR3 in amino acids: CASSYGTGPNQPQHF. In DNA form, the CDR3 reads TGTGCCAGCAGCTACGGAACAGGACCCAATCAGCCCCAGCATTTT.

The chain is built from TRBV1 and TRBJ2-2; the D call TRBD2 from the table was never checked on the DNA. TRBV1 is designated a pseudogene. The CDR3 sequence is 14 residues long. The CDR3 spells CTSRLSSVTGELFF. In DNA form, the CDR3 reads TGCACCAGCCGCCTTTCTAGCGTAACCGGGGAGCTGTTTTTT.

This sequence joins TRBV2 and TRBJ1-6, with 7 nucleotides matching TRBD1. CDR1 is SNHLY and CDR2 is FYNNEI in the germline V gene. V shed 1 base and J 8 bases; nucleotides not matched to a gene: 5. The CDR3 runs to 15 residues. The CDR3 nucleotides read TGTGCCAGCAGTGAAGGTGACAGGGATTATTCACCCCTCCACTTT. It is translated as CASSEGDRDYSPLHF.

The chain employs TRBV7-9 and TRBJ1-5; D perhaps matches TRBD1 (5 bases). The germline CDR1 and CDR2 sequences are SEHNR and FQNEAQ (reference sequence). Trimming pared 5 bases from V and 2 bases from J, leaving 16 bases between. This CDR3 comprises 16 residues. CDR3 amino acids: CASSRAGGSGNQPQHF. The CDR3 coding sequence is TGTGCCAGCAGCCGCGCCGGGGGTAGTGGCAATCAGCCCCAGCATTTT. Based on the CDR3 plus reference TRBV7-9 and TRBJ1-5, the full variable domain is DTGVSQNPRHKITKRGQNVTFRCDPISEHNRLYWYRQTLGQGPEFLTYFQNEAQLEKSRLLSDRFSAERPKGSFSTLEIQRTEQGDSAMYLCASSRAGGSGNQPQHFGDGTRLSIL.

This chain uses TRBV5-6 with TRBJ1-2; D may be TRBD1 (6 bases). Germline CDR1 SGHDT, CDR2 YYEEEE. Trimming removed 4 bases from V and 8 bases from J, with 24 bases in between. The CDR3 sequence is 16 residues long. This chain's CDR3 is CASSASTGFHLGGYTF. Written as DNA, the CDR3 is TGTGCCAGCAGCGCGTCGACAGGTTTCCACCTGGGAGGCTACACCTTC.

The genes are TRBV7-3 and TRBJ2-1; the match to TRBD1 covers 10 bases. Per the germline V gene, CDR1 is SGHTA and CDR2 is FQGTGA. V shed 6 bases and J 0 bases; nucleotides not matched to a gene: 8. The CDR3 has 17 amino acids. The CDR3 here is CASRSAGQGRSYNEQFF. CDR3 coding DNA: TGTGCCAGCAGGTCTGCGGGACAGGGGCGCTCCTACAATGAGCAGTTCTTC.

This clone showed up just a few times. The chain recombines TRBV6-5 with TRBJ1-5; TRBD1 is a possible D gene (5 bases). The V gene's germline CDR1 is MNHEY and CDR2 SVGAGI. The length of the CDR3 is 15 residues. V lost 6 bases to trimming and J lost 1 base, with 13 bases between them. CDR3: CASRYRGGSNQPQHF. CDR3 in DNA: TGTGCCAGCAGGTACCGGGGGGGAAGCAATCAGCCCCAGCATTTT.